A single sample gave rise to the 9 T cell receptor beta chains below, sequenced in a study of T cell repertoires in cytomegalovirus infection. MiXCR was run by TCRdb on the reads, yielding one entry per CDR3 protein. Of about 310,000 distinct CDR3 sequences detected, around 25% appear once; the ten largest clones hold more than 10%. The antigens these receptors bind are not known. The specimen comprised cultured PBMCs, sampled from culture after CMV antigen stimulation. The origin of the receptors is a human donor in good health (CMV status not recorded). Some clones in this sample may be carry-over from other donors' samples.

The CDR3 region has the DNA TGTGCCATTCGGACAGCCCTACCTAACTATGGCTACACCTTC. Translation: CAIRTALPNYGYTF. The chain joins TRBV19 to TRBJ1-2; tentative D call: TRBD1 (6 bases). The germline V gene encodes CDR1 LNHDA and CDR2 SQIVND (reference sequence). V lost 10 bases, J lost 0 bases, and 15 bases lay in between. The CDR3 contains 14 residues.

The chain joins TRBV7-2 to TRBJ2-6, with TRBD2 matching 12 bases. The germline V gene encodes CDR1 SGHTA and CDR2 FQGNSA. The J segment lost 0 bases and the V segment lost 5 bases, leaving 2 bases of the junction unmatched. This CDR3 spans 17 amino acids. The CDR3 coding sequence is TGTGCCAGCAGCGTGACTAGCGGGAGCTCTGGGGCCAACGTCCTGACTTTC. It is translated as CASSVTSGSSGANVLTF.

The sample holds many counts of this clonotype. V usage is TRBV12-3 or TRBV12-4 and J usage is TRBJ1-5; no clear D. Trimming took off 7 bases at V and 2 bases at J, with 9 bases between the two ends. This CDR3 contains 13 residues. CDR3 in amino acids: CASTSLGNQPQHF. Here the CDR3 DNA reads TGTGCCAGCACCTCGTTGGGCAATCAGCCCCAGCATTTT.

The chain carries TRBV29-1 and TRBJ1-1, with TRBD1 identical over 8 bases. Germline V gene data show CDR1 as SQVTM and CDR2 as ANQGSEA. V shed 6 bases, J shed 6 bases, and the junction held 6 bases outside the gene matches. The CDR3 has 12 residues. The chain's CDR3 is CSVGQGGAEAFF. The CDR3 DNA reads as TGCAGCGTCGGACAGGGCGGCGCTGAAGCTTTCTTT.

The chain carries TRBV19 and TRBJ1-5; no firm D call. Germline V CDR1 and CDR2: LNHDA, SQIVND (reference sequence). This CDR3 is built from 14 residues. The ends were cut back, 7 bases at V and 0 bases at J, with 10 bases in the middle. The CDR3 is CASNYQASNQPQHF. CDR3 coding DNA: TGTGCCAGTAACTATCAGGCTAGCAATCAGCCCCAGCATTTT.

The gene calls are TRBV11-2 and TRBJ1-2; D gene ambiguous. The CDR3 consists of 15 residues. Trimming pared 4 bases from V and 3 bases from J, leaving 15 bases between. The germline V gene encodes CDR1 SGHAT and CDR2 FQNNGV. CDR3 amino acids: CASSSGRPSDYGYTF. As DNA, the CDR3 is TGTGCCAGCAGCTCCGGGCGGCCATCCGACTATGGCTACACCTTC.

This chain links TRBV28 with TRBJ2-7, with 8 bases that match TRBD1. CDR1 and CDR2 from the germline V gene are MDHEN and SYDVKM. This CDR3 is built from 17 residues. Trimming took 4 bases from V and 5 from J; bases not matched to a gene: 16. Here the CDR3 DNA reads TGTGCCAGCAGTTCGAACGTACTGGACAGGGAGATCCACGAGCAGTACTTC. Translation: CASSSNVLDREIHEQYF.

The CDR3 here is CASSFRGSGTDTQYF. The CDR3 DNA is TGCGCCAGCAGCTTCCGTGGATCGGGCACAGATACGCAGTATTTT. The V and J genes are TRBV5-1 and TRBJ2-3; no definite D call. Trimming left V 2 bases short and J 1 base short, with 11 bases between. Germline V gene sequence: CDR1 SGHRS, CDR2 YFSETQ. This CDR3 is built from 15 residues.

This clonotype was detected many times. V usage is TRBV19 and J usage is TRBJ2-2; TRBD2 matches at 11 bases. CDR1 is LNHDA and CDR2 is SQIVND in the germline V gene (reference sequence). The CDR3 sequence is 16 residues long. V was clipped by 6 bases and J by 7 bases; unmatched bases: 10. The CDR3 DNA is TGTGCCAGTAGGGGTAGCGGGAGGGCCGGTAGCGGGGAGCTGTTTTTT. Its protein product is CASRGSGRAGSGELFF.